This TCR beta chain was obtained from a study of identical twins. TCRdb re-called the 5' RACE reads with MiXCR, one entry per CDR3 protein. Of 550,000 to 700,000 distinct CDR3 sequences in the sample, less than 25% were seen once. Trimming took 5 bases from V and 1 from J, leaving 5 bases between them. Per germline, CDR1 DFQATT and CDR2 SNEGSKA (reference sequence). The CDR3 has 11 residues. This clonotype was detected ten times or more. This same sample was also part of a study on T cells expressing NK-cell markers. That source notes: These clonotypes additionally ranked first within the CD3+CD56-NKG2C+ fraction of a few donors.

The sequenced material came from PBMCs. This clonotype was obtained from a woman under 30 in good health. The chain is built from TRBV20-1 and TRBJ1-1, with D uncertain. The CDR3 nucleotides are TGCAGTGCTGAACCGAACACTGAAGCTTTCTTT. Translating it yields CSAEPNTEAFF.